The clone carrying this T cell receptor beta chain was recorded at least ten times. Its antigen is not identified. Patients aged 18 to 65 had newly diagnosed hyperthyroidism of under 2 months' duration. Each diagnosis was grounded in clinical symptoms, serum thyroxine and TRAb, thyroid ultrasound, and orbital computed tomography. These data belong to a study of T cells in Graves' hyperthyroidism and ophthalmopathy. This CDR3 contains 16 residues. Trimming removed 2 bases at V and 5 bases at J, with 13 bases between. Germline CDR1 and CDR2: SNHLY and FYNNEI. Study-level findings and limits: Model predictions of ophthalmopathy came a median approximately seven months before onset. Expanded thyroid clonotypes (above 0.001) were mostly also found in blood.

TCR beta CDR3 region amplification was performed from RNA transcripts. First-round RT-PCR targeting the TCR CDR3 was performed with the HTBI primer set. TCRdb independently ran MiXCR on the multiplex PCR reads; one entry per CDR3 protein. The table lists approximately 400,000 distinct CDR3 sequences, roughly 13% of them singletons. The material sequenced was blood. This TCR was sampled from a man younger than 45 with Graves' hyperthyroidism that later progressed to Graves' ophthalmopathy. V usage is TRBV2 and J usage is TRBJ1-6; no firm D call. In nucleotides, the CDR3 is TGTGCCAGCAGTGAAAAGCGGTTTCGCGATAATTCACCCCTCCACTTT. This encodes CASSEKRFRDNSPLHF.